A selection of T cell receptor beta chains follows, all from one sample in a study of T-cell reconstitution after alpha-beta-depleted transplantation in children. From the PCR reads, TCRdb called clonotypes with MiXCR, one entry per CDR3 protein. The table includes 170,000 or so distinct CDR3 sequences, around 6.8% detected once. Sequencing used PBMCs from the stem cell graft donor, obtained from the stem cell graft. These receptor sequences come from a human donor who donated a stem cell graft to a child with Wiskott-Aldrich syndrome. The CDR3 runs from the conserved cysteine through the conserved F or W. D genes are given only for firm matches. Size values are once, few and many counts, or a class for expanded clones, and some rows have none.

v_gene	d_gene	abundance	j_gene	CDR3aa	CDR3nt
TRBV20-1	NA	many	TRBJ1-5	CSARDGGEHSNQPQHF	TGCAGTGCTAGAGATGGAGGGGAACATAGCAATCAGCCCCAGCATTTT
TRBV12-3/TRBV12-4	TRBD1	many	TRBJ2-7	CASSSDRVRSYEQYF	TGTGCCAGCAGTTCAGACAGGGTAAGGTCCTACGAGCAGTACTTC
TRBV5-4	NA	NA	TRBJ2-2	CASSLAGGARTGELFF	TGTGCCAGCAGCTTGGCCGGTGGGGCACGCACCGGGGAGCTGTTTTTT
TRBV6-2/TRBV6-3	NA	NA	TRBJ2-2	CASSLRATGELFF	TGTGCCAGCAGTTTAAGGGCCACCGGGGAGCTGTTTTTT
TRBV7-8	NA	few	TRBJ2-7	CASSYHYEQYF	TGTGCCAGCAGCTACCACTACGAGCAGTACTTC
TRBV3-1	TRBD2	NA	TRBJ2-5	CACSQVSGGARETQYF	TGTGCCTGCAGCCAGGTTAGCGGGGGGGCTCGAGAGACCCAGTACTTC
TRBV12-3/TRBV12-4	NA	many	TRBJ2-5	CASRKGGGETQYF	TGTGCCAGCAGAAAAGGAGGCGGGGAGACCCAGTACTTC
TRBV12-3/TRBV12-4	NA	many	TRBJ2-2	CASSGTATGELFF	TGTGCCAGCAGCGGGACTGCCACCGGGGAGCTGTTTTTT
TRBV4-3	TRBD2	many	TRBJ2-3	CASSQEPGLETTDTQYF	TGCGCCAGCAGCCAAGAACCGGGACTAGAGACCACAGATACGCAGTATTTT
TRBV12-3/TRBV12-4	NA	many	TRBJ2-7	CASSLDEQGEQYF	TGTGCCAGCAGTCTCGACGAGCAGGGAGAGCAGTACTTC
TRBV5-1	NA	NA	TRBJ2-2	CASEESGELNTGELFF	TGCGCCAGCGAGGAGTCAGGCGAACTTAACACCGGGGAGCTGTTTTTT
TRBV6-1	NA	many	TRBJ2-3	CASSAQSGDTQYF	TGTGCCAGCAGTGCCCAATCGGGAGATACGCAGTATTTT
TRBV7-2	NA	many	TRBJ2-3	CASSLQGIGVTDTQYF	TGTGCCAGCAGCTTACAGGGAATCGGGGTCACAGATACGCAGTATTTT
TRBV6-5	TRBD1	many	TRBJ1-6	CASSYRGQGYSPLHF	TGTGCCAGCAGTTACAGGGGACAGGGTTATTCACCCCTCCACTTT
TRBV30	NA	few	TRBJ1-4	CAWSVRTGTNEKLFF	TGTGCCTGGAGTGTCCGGACGGGTACTAATGAAAAACTGTTTTTT
TRBV14	TRBD1	many	TRBJ2-1	CASSQGGTVLVGQFF	TGTGCCAGCAGCCAAGGAGGGACAGTTCTCGTTGGGCAGTTCTTC
TRBV7-2	NA	many	TRBJ1-1	CASSLERDTEAFF	TGTGCCAGCAGCTTAGAGAGGGACACTGAAGCTTTCTTT
TRBV12-3/TRBV12-4	NA	many	TRBJ2-5	CASSFQGPKETQYF	TGTGCCAGCAGTTTTCAGGGCCCCAAAGAGACCCAGTACTTC
TRBV5-1	NA	many	TRBJ1-2	CASSLWLRGADGYTF	TGCGCCAGCAGCTTGTGGCTCCGGGGGGCAGACGGCTACACCTTC
TRBV7-9	NA	many	TRBJ2-1	CAGIRGGPYNEQFF	TGTGCCGGAATTCGGGGAGGACCGTACAATGAGCAGTTCTTC
TRBV7-2	NA	many	TRBJ2-1	CASSNNQGTTHEQFF	TGTGCCAGCAGTAATAACCAGGGTACGACCCATGAGCAGTTCTTC
TRBV7-2	NA	many	TRBJ2-1	CASSLAQQGEQFF	TGTGCCAGCAGCTTAGCCCAACAGGGTGAGCAGTTCTTC
TRBV7-2	NA	NA	TRBJ2-5	CASSLERSEETQYF	TGTGCCAGCAGCTTAGAGAGGAGCGAAGAGACCCAGTACTTC
TRBV5-5	NA	NA	TRBJ1-4	CASSLDGTTNEKLFF	TGTGCCAGCAGCTTGGATGGCACAACTAATGAAAAACTGTTTTTT
TRBV11-2	NA	few	TRBJ1-1	CASRNLNTEAFF	TGTGCCAGCCGCAACCTGAACACTGAAGCTTTCTTT
TRBV7-9	TRBD2	many	TRBJ2-7	CASSLFIGGSSYEQYF	TGTGCCAGCAGCTTATTTATCGGCGGGAGCTCCTACGAGCAGTACTTC
TRBV6-5	NA	many	TRBJ1-1	CASRRIKGDTEAFF	TGTGCCAGCAGGCGTATAAAAGGGGACACTGAAGCTTTCTTT
TRBV6-1	NA	many	TRBJ1-5	CASSEVGVGFNQPQHF	TGTGCCAGCAGTGAAGTTGGTGTGGGATTCAATCAGCCCCAGCATTTT
TRBV12-3/TRBV12-4	NA	many	TRBJ2-7	CASTLDQWKSYEQYF	TGTGCCAGCACTTTAGATCAGTGGAAATCCTACGAGCAGTACTTC
TRBV20-1	NA	many	TRBJ2-1	CSAREGLREQFF	TGCAGTGCTAGAGAAGGACTCCGGGAGCAGTTCTTC
TRBV4-2	NA	many	TRBJ2-7	CASSQESGFLGSYEQYF	TGTGCCAGCAGCCAAGAGAGTGGGTTTCTCGGGTCCTACGAGCAGTACTTC
TRBV5-6	TRBD2	many	TRBJ2-7	CASSLIGGVAYEQYF	TGTGCCAGCAGCTTGATCGGGGGGGTAGCCTACGAGCAGTACTTC
TRBV29-1	TRBD1	many	TRBJ2-5	CSVEDREQETQYF	TGCAGCGTCGAGGACAGGGAACAAGAGACCCAGTACTTC
TRBV20-1	NA	many	TRBJ2-7	CSASLRDSTYEQYF	TGCAGTGCTAGCCTCCGGGACTCAACCTACGAGCAGTACTTC
TRBV7-6	NA	few	TRBJ2-1	CASSLVMDSLEQFF	TGTGCCAGCAGCTTAGTAATGGACAGTCTAGAGCAGTTCTTC